This T cell receptor (beta chain) was recorded in a study of blood T cell repertoires in COVID-19. As for the study in general: Italy, Spain and the United States were the sources of the convalescent and acute COVID-19 samples. T cells, B-cell-depleted T cells, or PBMCs provided the cDNA or gDNA that served as material.

Authors' methods: Amplified reference gene primers provided the basis for estimating nucleated cell counts. Data came from immunoSEQ multiplex PCR; TCRdb stores just in-frame clones and leaves some out. V and J calls and clone size are copied from that table; D and trimming were computed from the DNA. The sample holds about 60,000 clones, about 82% seen once. CDR3 size: 13 residues. V gave up 5 bases and J gave up 7 bases, with 18 bases separating them. Germline V lookup: CDR1 SQVTM, CDR2 ANQGSEA. Membership in each cohort depended on participant-reported clinical history. The material sequenced was PBMCs or T cells enriched from blood (not recorded which). This chain uses TRBV29-1 with TRBJ2-7; D remains unclear. The TCR was taken from a woman aged 40-49 years with acute COVID-19. The CDR3 DNA is TGCAGCGTTACAAACCACCAGTCTTGGGAGCAGTACTTC. It translates to CSVTNHQSWEQYF.